This paragraph reports one T cell receptor beta chain. Its specific antigen is unknown. Per-nucleotide qualities are absent, and no much larger clonotype sits a single base away. Sequenced using an Illumina NovaSeq 6000. TCRalpha and TCRbeta cDNA libraries were built by 5'RACE with constant-segment primers, adding sample barcodes and unique molecular identifiers. RNA was extracted from every sample with Trizol reagent. Libraries were amplified in two PCR steps, with a second sample barcode and Illumina TruSeq adapters added in the second step. The libraries were sequenced on an Illumina NovaSeq using 2 x 150 bp paired-end reads. In the authors' own workflow: Reads were demultiplexed and collapsed into UMI-guided consensus sequences with migec v1.2.7. With mixcr v2.1.11, UMI consensuses were aligned to TRA and TRB V and J templates and assembled into clonotypes. A clonotype was counted as expanded or contracted only if both edgeR and NoisET called the change significant, with noise models trained on biological replicates. For edgeR calls, the cutoffs were a false discovery rate-adjusted p below 0.01 and a log2 fold-change threshold of 1. PCA with hierarchical clustering of max-normalized trajectories of the 1000 most abundant clonotypes was used as exploratory dynamics analysis. Separately sequenced CD4+ and CD8+ repertoires were used to assign the CD4 or CD8 phenotype of responding clones. The raw public data were reprocessed by TCRdb itself: fastp quality trimming at Q25, MiXCR clonotype calling, in-frame beta chains only. Duplicate CDR3 protein sequences are folded into a single record with the most common DNA and genes. Here the V and J calls rest on TCRdb's processing, not on the authors' analysis. The sample records about 420,000 distinct CDR3 sequences, less than 25% of which are singletons. Jointly, the top ten make up 13% of the sample.

This sample was taken from a study of T-cell memory formation after mild COVID-19 (dated by TCRdb to the early 2020s). About the full investigation: TCR sequence clusters from the two donors were largely donor specific. T-cell clones expanding and contracting after mild COVID-19 in two donors were tracked by longitudinal TCRalpha and TCRbeta repertoire sequencing. The cohort was made up of two young adult volunteers, one female and one male, who were previously healthy. Results the study describes overall, beyond this receptor: Contracting CD4+ clones appeared mostly in the CM and EM memory subsets, whereas CD8+ clones were enriched in EMRA. Balanced CD4/CD8 phenotypes were observed for clones contracting from day 15 to 85, whereas a bias towards CD4+ was observed for a second wave of clones expanding from day 15 to 37. The detection of some responding clones in pre-infection memory suggests that pre-existing cross-reactive memory T cells joined the SARS-CoV-2 response. SARS-CoV-2 specificity was not confirmed for the second-wave clones peaking on day 37. The study covered only two mild cases, and larger cohorts including severe cases with pre-infection samples were considered necessary.

The CDR3 goes from the cysteine to the phenylalanine over 10 residues. Only the CDR3 DNA is retained, 30 bases long and in frame from the first base. CDR1 MDHEN and CDR2 SYDVKM were looked up in the germline V gene. V gives up 5 bases and J gives up 5 bases, and the segment between their germline ends measures 4 bases. Ficoll-Paque density gradient centrifugation was used to isolate PBMCs. Sequencing was carried out using PBMCs or a T cell subset sorted from them (not recorded which). In this chain, TRBV28 is recombined with TRBJ2-7; a confident D gene designation cannot be given. The sequence came from an adult woman who had mild COVID-19 (a few samples of this study predate the infection). The sample titles of this study are shuffled in the database, so cell type and time point are left out; the donor was told from shared clones. This receptor carries the CDR3 CASSTHEQYF. The DNA sequence reads TGTGCCAGCAGTACGCACGAGCAGTACTTC.